This T cell receptor beta chain was found in a study of T cells in Graves' hyperthyroidism and ophthalmopathy. Overall study findings and caveats: Ophthalmopathy was model-predicted a median around seven months pre-onset. Most clonotypes expanded in the thyroid (above 0.001) were also present in blood.

The TCR beta CDR3 regions underwent amplification using RNA transcripts as the source. TCR CDR3 underwent first-round RT-PCR with the HTBI primer set. From the multiplex PCR reads, TCRdb called clonotypes with MiXCR, one entry per CDR3 protein. Of 600,000 or so distinct CDR3 sequences listed, 46% are singletons. The germline gives CDR1 SNHLY, CDR2 FYNNEI. This CDR3 has 13 residues. V dropped 8 bases and J dropped 8 bases, with 18 bases sitting between them. Recently diagnosed hyperthyroidism of less than 2 months' duration affected patients aged 18 to 65. Diagnoses were established using clinical symptoms, serum thyroxine and TRAb, thyroid ultrasound and orbital computed tomography. This clonotype has more than one count but fewer than ten. Its antigen is not identified.

V is TRBV2 and J is TRBJ1-1; D might be TRBD1 (5 bases). The sequence came from a woman between 18 and 29 years old with Graves' hyperthyroidism. The sample taken for sequencing was peripheral blood or thyroid tissue (not recorded which). Here the CDR3 reads CASLGDSTTEAFF. DNA of the CDR3: TGTGCCAGCTTGGGTGACAGCACCACAGAAGCTTTCTTT.